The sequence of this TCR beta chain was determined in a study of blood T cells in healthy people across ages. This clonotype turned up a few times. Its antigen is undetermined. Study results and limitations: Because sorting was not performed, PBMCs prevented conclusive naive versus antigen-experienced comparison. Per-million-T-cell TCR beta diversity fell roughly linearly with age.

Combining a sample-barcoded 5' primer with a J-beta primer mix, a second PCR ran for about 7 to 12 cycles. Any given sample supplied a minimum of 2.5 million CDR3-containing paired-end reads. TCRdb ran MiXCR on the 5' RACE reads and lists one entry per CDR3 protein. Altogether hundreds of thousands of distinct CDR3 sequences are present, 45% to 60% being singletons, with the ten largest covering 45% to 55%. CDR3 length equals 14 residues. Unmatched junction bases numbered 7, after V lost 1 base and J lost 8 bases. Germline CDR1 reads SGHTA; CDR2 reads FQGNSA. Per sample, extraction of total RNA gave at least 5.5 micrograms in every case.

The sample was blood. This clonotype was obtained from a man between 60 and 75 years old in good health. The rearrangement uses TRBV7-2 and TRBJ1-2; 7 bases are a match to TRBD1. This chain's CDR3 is CASSLDRTGLGYTF. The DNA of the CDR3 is TGTGCCAGCAGCTTAGATAGGACAGGATTAGGCTACACCTTC.